This T cell receptor (beta chain) was retrieved from a study of identical twins. From the 5' RACE reads, TCRdb called clonotypes with MiXCR, one entry per CDR3 protein. The sample has around 670,000 distinct CDR3 sequences; approximately 6% are singletons. General observations from the study: Cord blood beta clonotypes present at high abundance carried fewer insertions; no such pattern appeared in memory repertoires.

The V segment lost 5 bases and the J segment 2 bases; nucleotides outside the gene matches: 9. The CDR3 length is 15 residues. Germline V gene sequence: CDR1 DFQATT, CDR2 SNEGSKA (reference sequence). This clonotype has at least ten counts. Its antigen is not identified. Sequencing was carried out using naive T cells sorted from blood. The source is a man younger than 35 in good health. The rearrangement links TRBV20-1 to TRBJ2-3; 8 nucleotides line up with TRBD2. The CDR3 loop is CSAYSREGPTDTQYF. In nucleotides, the CDR3 is TGCAGTGCTTACTCCCGGGAGGGCCCCACAGATACGCAGTATTTT.